This T cell receptor (beta chain) was identified in a study of breast tumors, draining lymph nodes, adjacent tissues. Study-wide results and caveats: Tumor TCR diversity was below lymph nodes but above nontumor tissue. Tumor and nontumor repertoires were significantly more similar in luminal-like than in basal-like breast cancer. That most tumor T cells come from lymph nodes remained unproven. The data were judged consistent with most tumor T cells coming from lymph node and expanding in tumor.

This clonotype was observed a single time. What it recognizes is unknown. The length of the CDR3 is 14 residues. Germline V gives CDR1 DFQATT, CDR2 SNEGSKA (reference sequence). Trimming removed 4 bases at V and 4 bases at J, with 14 bases between. TCRdb re-derived calls from the multiplex PCR reads in MiXCR, one entry per CDR3 protein. The top ten hold 10% of the sample, which has tens of thousands of distinct CDR3 sequences, roughly 40% seen once. The chain joins TRBV20-1 to TRBJ1-3; D call uncertain. The TCR was taken from a female donor with breast cancer. Some clones in this sample may be carry-over from other donors' samples. The sequenced sample was breast tumor tissue. CDR3 DNA: TGCAGTGCTAAAAGACTAGCGGGGGGAAACACCATATATTTT. Its translation: CSAKRLAGGNTIYF.